This T cell receptor (beta chain) was captured in a study of blood T cell repertoires in COVID-19. Across the whole study: Whether acute or convalescent, the COVID-19 samples came from the United States, Italy and Spain. PBMCs, B-cell-depleted T cells, or T cells provided the cDNA or gDNA that made up the material.

Germline V gene lookup returns CDR1 GTSNPN and CDR2 SVGIG (reference sequence). This CDR3 spans 13 amino acids. V shed 3 bases, J shed 7 bases, and the junction held 2 bases outside the gene matches. Original analysis: Counts of nucleated cells, estimated from reference gene primer amplification, were obtained. The protocol was immunoSEQ multiplex PCR, while the TCRdb copy is restricted to in-frame clones and leaves out a portion. V, J and clone size reflect that table, while D and trimming were determined from the DNA. Of roughly 60,000 clones in the sample, approximately 90% were seen once. The specimen was peripheral blood. The TCR was taken from a woman of 80 years or more with active COVID-19. J is TRBJ1-6 and V is TRBV30, with 8 bases identical to TRBD1. Here the CDR3 DNA reads TGTGCCTGGAGGGGACAGGACAATTCACCCCTCCACTTT. Translation gives CAWRGQDNSPLHF.